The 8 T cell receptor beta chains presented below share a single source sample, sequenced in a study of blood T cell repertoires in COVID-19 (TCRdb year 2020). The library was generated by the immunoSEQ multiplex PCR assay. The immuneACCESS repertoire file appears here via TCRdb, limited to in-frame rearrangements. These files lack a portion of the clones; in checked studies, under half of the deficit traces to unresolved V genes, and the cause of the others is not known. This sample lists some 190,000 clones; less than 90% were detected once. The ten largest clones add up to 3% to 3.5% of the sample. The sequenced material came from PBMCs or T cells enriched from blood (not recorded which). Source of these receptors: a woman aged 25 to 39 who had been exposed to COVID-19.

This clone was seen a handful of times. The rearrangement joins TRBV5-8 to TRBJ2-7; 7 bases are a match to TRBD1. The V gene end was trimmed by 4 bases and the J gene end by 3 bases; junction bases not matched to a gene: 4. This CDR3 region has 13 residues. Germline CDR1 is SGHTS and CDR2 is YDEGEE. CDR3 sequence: CASSRTGYYEQYF. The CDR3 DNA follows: TGTGCCAGCAGCAGGACAGGCTACTACGAGCAGTACTTC.

The CDR3, as DNA: TGTGCCATCAGTGATGGGGCCGGTGACACTGAAGCTTTCTTT. It yields the protein CAISDGAGDTEAFF. This chain links TRBV10-3 with TRBJ1-1; possible D gene TRBD1, 5 bases. The CDR3 consists of 14 residues. V lost 3 bases to trimming and J lost 3 bases, with 11 bases between them. The germline CDR1 and CDR2 sequences are ENHRY and SYGVKD.

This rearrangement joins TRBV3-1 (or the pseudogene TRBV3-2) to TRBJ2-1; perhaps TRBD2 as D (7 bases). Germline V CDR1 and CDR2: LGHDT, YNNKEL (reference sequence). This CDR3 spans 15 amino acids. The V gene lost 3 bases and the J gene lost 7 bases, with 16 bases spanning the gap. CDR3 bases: TGTGCCAGCAGCCAGGGAGGGGGGCGAAGGAATGAGCAGTTCTTC. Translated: CASSQGGGRRNEQFF.

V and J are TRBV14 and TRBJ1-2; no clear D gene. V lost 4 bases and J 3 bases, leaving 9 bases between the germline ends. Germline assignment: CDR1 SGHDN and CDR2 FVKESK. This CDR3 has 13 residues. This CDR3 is CASSRSRDYGYTF. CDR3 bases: TGTGCCAGCAGCCGATCCCGGGACTATGGCTACACCTTC. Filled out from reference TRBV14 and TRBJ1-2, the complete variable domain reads EAGVTQFPSHSVIEKGQTVTLRCDPISGHDNLYWYRRVMGKEIKFLLHFVKESKQDESGMPNNRFLAERTGGTYSTLKVQPAELEDSGVYFCASSRSRDYGYTFGSGTRLTVV.

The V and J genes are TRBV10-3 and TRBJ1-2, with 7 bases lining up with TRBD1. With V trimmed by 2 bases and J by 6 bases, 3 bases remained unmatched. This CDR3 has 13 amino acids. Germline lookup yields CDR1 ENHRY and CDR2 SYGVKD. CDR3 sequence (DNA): TGTGCCATCAGTGAGGGGCAGGGGGATGGCTACACCTTC. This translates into CAISEGQGDGYTF.

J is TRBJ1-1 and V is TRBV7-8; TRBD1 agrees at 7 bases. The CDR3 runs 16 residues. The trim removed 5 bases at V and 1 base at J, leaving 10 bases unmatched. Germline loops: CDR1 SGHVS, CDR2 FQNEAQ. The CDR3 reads CASSITPAGGNTEAFF. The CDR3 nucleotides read TGTGCCAGCAGCATTACCCCGGCAGGGGGGAACACTGAAGCTTTCTTT.

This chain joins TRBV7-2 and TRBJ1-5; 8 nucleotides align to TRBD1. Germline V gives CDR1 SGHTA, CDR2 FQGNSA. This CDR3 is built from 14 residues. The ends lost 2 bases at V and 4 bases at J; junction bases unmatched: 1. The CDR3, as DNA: TGTGCCAGCAGCTTAACAGGGGGGAATCAGCCCCAGCATTTT. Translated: CASSLTGGNQPQHF.

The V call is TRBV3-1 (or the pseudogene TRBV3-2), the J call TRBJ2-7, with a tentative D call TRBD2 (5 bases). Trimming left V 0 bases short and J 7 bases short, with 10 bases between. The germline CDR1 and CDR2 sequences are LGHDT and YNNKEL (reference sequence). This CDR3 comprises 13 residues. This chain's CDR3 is CASSQDRGREQYF. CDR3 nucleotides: TGTGCCAGCAGCCAAGATCGGGGAAGGGAGCAGTACTTC.